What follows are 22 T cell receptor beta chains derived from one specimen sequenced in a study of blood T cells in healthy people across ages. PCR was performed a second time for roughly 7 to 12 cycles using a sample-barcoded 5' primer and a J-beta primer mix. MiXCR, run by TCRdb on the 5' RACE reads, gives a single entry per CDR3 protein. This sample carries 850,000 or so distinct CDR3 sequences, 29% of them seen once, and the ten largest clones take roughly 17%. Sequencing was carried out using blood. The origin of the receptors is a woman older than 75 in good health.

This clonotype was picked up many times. CDR3 in DNA: TGTGCCAGCTCACCAGACAGGGTTGAGCAGTACTTC. It yields the protein CASSPDRVEQYF. The chain links TRBV18 to TRBJ2-7, with TRBD1 matching 7 bases. After removal of 2 bases from V and 7 bases from J, the junction contained 2 bases not matched to a gene. CDR3 length equals 12 residues. Germline loops: CDR1 KGHSH, CDR2 LQKENI.

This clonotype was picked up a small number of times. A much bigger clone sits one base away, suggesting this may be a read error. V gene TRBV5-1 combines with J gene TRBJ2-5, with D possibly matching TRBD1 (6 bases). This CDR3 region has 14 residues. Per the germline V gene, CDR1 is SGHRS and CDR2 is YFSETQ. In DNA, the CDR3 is TGCGCCAGCAGCTTGTCCCAGGGGCAAGAGATCCAGTACTTC. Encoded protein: CASSLSQGQEIQYF.

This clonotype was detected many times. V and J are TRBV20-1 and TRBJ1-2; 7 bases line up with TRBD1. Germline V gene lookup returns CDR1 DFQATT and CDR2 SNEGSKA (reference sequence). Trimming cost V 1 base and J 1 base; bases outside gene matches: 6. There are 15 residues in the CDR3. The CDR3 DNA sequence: TGCAGTGCTAGAGCACGGGACAGCATTAACTATGGCTACACCTTC. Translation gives CSARARDSINYGYTF.

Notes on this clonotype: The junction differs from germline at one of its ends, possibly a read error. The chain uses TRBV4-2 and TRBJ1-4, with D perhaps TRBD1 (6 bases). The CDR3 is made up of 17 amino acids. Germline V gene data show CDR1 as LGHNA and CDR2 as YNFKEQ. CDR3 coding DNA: TGTGCCAGCAGCCTTAACCACTACAGGGCCACTAATGAAAAACGGTTTTTT. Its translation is CASSLNHYRATNEKRFF.

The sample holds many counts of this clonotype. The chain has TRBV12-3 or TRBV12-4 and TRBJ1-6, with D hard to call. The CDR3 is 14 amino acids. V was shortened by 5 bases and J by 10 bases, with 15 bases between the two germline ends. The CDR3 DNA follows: TGTGCCAGCAGTCCCGGATTGATTAAGTCACCCCTCCACTTT. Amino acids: CASSPGLIKSPLHF.

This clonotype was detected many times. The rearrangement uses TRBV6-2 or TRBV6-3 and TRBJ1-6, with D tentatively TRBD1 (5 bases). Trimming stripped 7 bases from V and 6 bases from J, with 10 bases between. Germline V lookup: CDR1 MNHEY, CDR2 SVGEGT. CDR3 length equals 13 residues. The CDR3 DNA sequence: TGTGCCAGCACCCGGGACGGTAATTCACCCCTCCACTTT. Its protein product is CASTRDGNSPLHF.

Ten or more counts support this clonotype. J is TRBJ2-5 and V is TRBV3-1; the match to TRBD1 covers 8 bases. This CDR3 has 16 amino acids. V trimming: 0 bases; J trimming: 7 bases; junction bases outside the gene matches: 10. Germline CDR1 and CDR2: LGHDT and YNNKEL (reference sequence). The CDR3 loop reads CASSQEGQVKWRTQYF. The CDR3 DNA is TGTGCCAGCAGCCAAGAGGGACAGGTCAAATGGCGGACCCAGTACTTC.

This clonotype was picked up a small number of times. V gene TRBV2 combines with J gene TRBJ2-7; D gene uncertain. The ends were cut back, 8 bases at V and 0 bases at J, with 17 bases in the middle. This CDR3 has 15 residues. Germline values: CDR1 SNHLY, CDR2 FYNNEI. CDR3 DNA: TGTGCCAGCTCCCTGGGCCGTGCCAGCTCCTACGAGCAGTACTTC. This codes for CASSLGRASSYEQYF.

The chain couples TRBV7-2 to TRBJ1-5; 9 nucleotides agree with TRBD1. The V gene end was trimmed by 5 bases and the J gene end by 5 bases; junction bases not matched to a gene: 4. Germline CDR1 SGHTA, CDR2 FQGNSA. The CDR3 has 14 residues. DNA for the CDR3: TGTGCCAGCAGCGCCGACAGGGGGTATCAGCCCCAGCATTTT. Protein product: CASSADRGYQPQHF.

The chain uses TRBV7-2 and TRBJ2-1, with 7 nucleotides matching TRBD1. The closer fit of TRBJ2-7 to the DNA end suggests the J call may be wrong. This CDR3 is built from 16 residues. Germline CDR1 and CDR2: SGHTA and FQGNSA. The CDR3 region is CASSLTGALSYNEQYF. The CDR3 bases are TGTGCCAGCAGCTTAACAGGGGCCCTGTCGTACAATGAGCAGTACTTC.

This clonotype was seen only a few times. Here the CDR3 reads CASLGQLRSSYNSPLHF. The CDR3 DNA sequence: TGTGCCAGCCTAGGACAGTTGAGGAGCTCCTATAATTCACCCCTCCACTTT. J is TRBJ1-6 and V is TRBV28; a possible D gene is TRBD1 (6 bases). The CDR3 is made up of 17 amino acids. The germline V and J ends were trimmed by 8 bases and 0 bases, with 17 bases remaining between them. CDR1 is MDHEN and CDR2 is SYDVKM in the germline V gene.

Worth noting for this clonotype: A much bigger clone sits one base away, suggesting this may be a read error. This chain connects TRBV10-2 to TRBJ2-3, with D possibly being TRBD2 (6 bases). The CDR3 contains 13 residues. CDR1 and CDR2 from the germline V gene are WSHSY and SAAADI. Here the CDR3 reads CTSSGGAGNTQYF. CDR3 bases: TGCACCAGCAGTGGCGGGGCAGGTAATACGCAGTATTTT.

The CDR3 bases are TGTGCCAGCAGCGGTGGGGATTCCCATGAGCAGTTCTTC. Its protein is CASSGGDSHEQFF. This chain joins TRBV7-9 and TRBJ2-1; the D is unclear. Germline CDR1 SEHNR, CDR2 FQNEAQ (reference sequence). The CDR3 totals 13 residues. Trimming took 5 bases from V and 8 from J, leaving 13 bases between them.

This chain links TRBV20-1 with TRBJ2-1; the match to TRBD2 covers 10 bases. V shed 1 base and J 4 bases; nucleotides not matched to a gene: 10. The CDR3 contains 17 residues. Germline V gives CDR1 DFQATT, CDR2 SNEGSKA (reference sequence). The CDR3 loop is CSARVPHSGRDYNEQFF. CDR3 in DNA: TGCAGTGCTAGAGTCCCCCACAGCGGGAGGGATTACAATGAGCAGTTCTTC.

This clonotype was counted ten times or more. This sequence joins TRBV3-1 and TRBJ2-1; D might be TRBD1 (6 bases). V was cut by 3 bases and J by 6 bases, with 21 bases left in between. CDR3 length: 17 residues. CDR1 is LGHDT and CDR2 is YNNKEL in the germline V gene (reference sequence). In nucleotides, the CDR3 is TGTGCCAGCAGCCACGCCCGTGGGACACGGCGCGCCAATGAGCAGTTCTTC. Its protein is CASSHARGTRRANEQFF.

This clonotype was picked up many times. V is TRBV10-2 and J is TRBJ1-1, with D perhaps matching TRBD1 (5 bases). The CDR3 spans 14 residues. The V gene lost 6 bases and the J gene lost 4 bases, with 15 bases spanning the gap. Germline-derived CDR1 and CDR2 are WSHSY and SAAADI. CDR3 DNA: TGCGCCAGCAGATCTCTCGGGGGGAGCACTGAAGCTTTCTTT. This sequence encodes CASRSLGGSTEAFF.

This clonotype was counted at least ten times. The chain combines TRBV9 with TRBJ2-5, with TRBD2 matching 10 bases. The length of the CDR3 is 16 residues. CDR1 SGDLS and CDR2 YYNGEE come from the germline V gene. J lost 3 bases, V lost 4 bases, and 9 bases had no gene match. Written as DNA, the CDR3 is TGTGCCAGCAGCACACCGCCGGGACTAGCGAAAGAGACCCAGTACTTC. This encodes CASSTPPGLAKETQYF.

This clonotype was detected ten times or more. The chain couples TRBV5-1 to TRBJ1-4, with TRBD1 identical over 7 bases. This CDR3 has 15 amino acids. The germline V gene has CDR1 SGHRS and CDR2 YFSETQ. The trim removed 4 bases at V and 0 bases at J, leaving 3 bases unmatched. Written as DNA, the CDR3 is TGCGCCAGCAGCGGCACAGGGGCAACTAATGAAAAACTGTTTTTT. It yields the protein CASSGTGATNEKLFF.

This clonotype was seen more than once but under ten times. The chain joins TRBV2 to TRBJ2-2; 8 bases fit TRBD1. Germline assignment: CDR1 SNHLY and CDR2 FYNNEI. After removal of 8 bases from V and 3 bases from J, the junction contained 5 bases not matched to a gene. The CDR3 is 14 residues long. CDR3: CASLQGEHTGELFF. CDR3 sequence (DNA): TGTGCCAGCTTACAGGGGGAGCACACCGGGGAGCTGTTTTTT.

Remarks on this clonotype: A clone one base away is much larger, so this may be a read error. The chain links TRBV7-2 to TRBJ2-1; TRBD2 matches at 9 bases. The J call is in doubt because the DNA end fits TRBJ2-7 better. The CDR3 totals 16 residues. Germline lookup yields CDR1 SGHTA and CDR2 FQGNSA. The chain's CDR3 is CASSSRAGGNLNEQYF. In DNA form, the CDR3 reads TGTGCCAGCAGCTCGAGAGCGGGGGGTAATCTCAATGAGCAGTACTTC.

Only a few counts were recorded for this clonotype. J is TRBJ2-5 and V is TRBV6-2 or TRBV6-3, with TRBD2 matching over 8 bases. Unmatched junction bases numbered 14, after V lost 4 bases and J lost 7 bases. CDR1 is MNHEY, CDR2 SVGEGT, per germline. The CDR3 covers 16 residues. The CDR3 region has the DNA TGTGCCAGCAGTTCCCTGGGGCGGGGGGTCACGAGGACCCAGTACTTC. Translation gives CASSSLGRGVTRTQYF.

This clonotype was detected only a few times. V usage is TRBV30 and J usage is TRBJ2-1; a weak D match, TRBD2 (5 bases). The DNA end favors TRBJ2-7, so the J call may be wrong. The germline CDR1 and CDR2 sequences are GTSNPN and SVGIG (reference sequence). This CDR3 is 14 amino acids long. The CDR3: CAWRAAGRMNEQYF. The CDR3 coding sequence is TGTGCCTGGAGAGCGGCAGGAAGGATGAATGAGCAGTACTTC.